This TCR beta chain appears in the sequencing data of a study of cytomegalovirus exposure and HLA in healthy donors. Germline values: CDR1 SGHRS, CDR2 YFSETQ. V lost 3 bases to trimming and J lost 2 bases; unmatched junction nucleotides: 9. The CDR3 is made up of 17 amino acids. Using immunoSEQ multiplex PCR, the repertoire was profiled, and TCRdb retains in-frame clones only, with some absent. The sample consists of more than 95,000 clones, 80% to 90% of them appearing once. The donors belonged to the roughly 110-subject validation cohort, separate from the roughly 720-subject first cohort. The source of this sequence is a woman aged 18-29 years in good health and CMV-seronegative. The chain links TRBV5-1 to TRBJ2-7, with TRBD2 matching over 12 bases. The specimen was PBMCs. CDR3 sequence: CASSSLWTSGKTYEQYF. The CDR3 coding sequence is TGCGCCAGCAGCTCCCTTTGGACTAGCGGGAAAACCTACGAGCAGTACTTC.